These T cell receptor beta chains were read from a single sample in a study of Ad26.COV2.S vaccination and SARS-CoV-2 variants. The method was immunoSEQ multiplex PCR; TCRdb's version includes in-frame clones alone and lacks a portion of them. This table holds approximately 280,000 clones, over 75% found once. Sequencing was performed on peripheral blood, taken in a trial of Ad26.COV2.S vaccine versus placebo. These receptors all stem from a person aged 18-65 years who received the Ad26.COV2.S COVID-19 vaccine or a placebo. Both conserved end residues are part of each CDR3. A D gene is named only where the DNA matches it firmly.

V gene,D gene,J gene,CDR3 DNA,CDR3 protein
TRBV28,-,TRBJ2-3,TGTGCCAGCAGTGATCAGGGGGGGGCCACAGATACGCAGTATTTT,CASSDQGGATDTQYF
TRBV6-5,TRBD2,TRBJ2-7,TGTGCCAGCAGAGGACTAGCGGTAACCTACGAGCAGTACTTC,CASRGLAVTYEQYF
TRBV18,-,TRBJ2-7,TGTGCCAGCTCAGAAGCGACGACCTACGAGCAGTACTTC,CASSEATTYEQYF
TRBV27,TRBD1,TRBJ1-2,TGTGCCAGCAGTTCGCAGGGGGGGGGCTACACCTTC,CASSSQGGGYTF
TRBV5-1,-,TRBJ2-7,TGCGCCAGCAGCCAAAACCTTGGGCGGCTACCTTCCTACGAGCAGTACTTC,CASSQNLGRLPSYEQYF
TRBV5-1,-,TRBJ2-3,TGCGCCAGCTCTTCATTCACAGATACGCAGTATTTT,CASSSFTDTQYF
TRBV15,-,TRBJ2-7,TGTGCCACCAGCAGAGATGACTCCTCGACCTACGAGCAGTACTTC,CATSRDDSSTYEQYF
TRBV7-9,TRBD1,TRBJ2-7,TGTGCCAGCAGCTTAGTCACCGGGACAGCTTCCTACGAGCAGTACTTC,CASSLVTGTASYEQYF
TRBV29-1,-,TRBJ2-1,TGCAGCGCCGCCCAGGGTATCGGCTCCTACAATGAGCAGTTCTTC,CSAAQGIGSYNEQFF
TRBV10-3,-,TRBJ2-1,TGTGCCATCAGTGGAGGAACAGCCACCTACAATGAGCAGTTCTTC,CAISGGTATYNEQFF